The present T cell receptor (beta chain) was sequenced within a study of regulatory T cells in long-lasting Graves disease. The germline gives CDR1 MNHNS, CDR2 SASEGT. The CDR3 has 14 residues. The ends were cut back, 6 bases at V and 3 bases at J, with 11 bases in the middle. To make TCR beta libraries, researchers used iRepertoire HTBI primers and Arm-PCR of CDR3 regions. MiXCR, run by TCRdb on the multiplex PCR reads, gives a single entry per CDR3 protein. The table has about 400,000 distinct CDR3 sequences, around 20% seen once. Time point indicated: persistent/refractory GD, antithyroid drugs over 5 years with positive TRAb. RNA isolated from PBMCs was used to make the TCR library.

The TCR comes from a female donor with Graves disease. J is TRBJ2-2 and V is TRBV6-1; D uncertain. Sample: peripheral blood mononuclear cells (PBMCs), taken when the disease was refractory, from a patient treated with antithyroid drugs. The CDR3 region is CASRHLQDTGELFF. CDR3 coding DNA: TGTGCCAGCAGACACTTGCAGGACACCGGGGAGCTGTTTTTT.